Shown below are 21 T cell receptor beta chains from a single sample sequenced in a study of blood T cell repertoires in COVID-19. Method: immunoSEQ multiplex PCR; TCRdb's copy keeps in-frame clones and lacks some. The sample shows nearly 200,000 clones, more than 65% of them seen only once. The sequenced sample was PBMCs or T cells enriched from blood (not recorded which). These receptors came from a man aged 35 to 55 who had recovered from COVID-19.

The V call is TRBV5-1, the J call TRBJ1-1; 7 bases fit TRBD1. Looked up from germline, CDR1 is SGHRS and CDR2 is YFSETQ. V was clipped by 6 bases and J by 5 bases; unmatched bases: 13. This CDR3 spans 15 amino acids. Here the CDR3 DNA reads TGCGCCAGCACTCGGGAAGTGGGACAGATTACTGAAGCTTTCTTT. This encodes CASTREVGQITEAFF.

This chain joins TRBV19 and TRBJ1-6, with D tentatively TRBD1 (6 bases). In germline, CDR1 is LNHDA, CDR2 SQIVND (reference sequence). This CDR3 contains 16 residues. The germline V and J ends were trimmed by 3 bases and 6 bases, with 15 bases remaining between them. The CDR3 loop is CASSIDLAGANSPLHF. DNA of the CDR3: TGTGCCAGTAGTATTGATTTGGCAGGGGCTAATTCACCCCTCCACTTT.

The chain has TRBV7-2 and TRBJ1-5, with 7 bases fitting TRBD1. This CDR3 comprises 16 residues. With 2 bases clipped from V and 2 bases from J, the junction kept 6 bases outside the gene matches. Germline V lookup: CDR1 SGHTA, CDR2 FQGNSA. CDR3 in DNA: TGTGCCAGCAGCTTATTACAGGGGACGGGCAATCAGCCCCAGCATTTT. The encoded protein is CASSLLQGTGNQPQHF.

CDR3 DNA sequence: TGTGCCAGCAGCCAGGGGACACAGCTAAGCACAGATACGCAGTATTTT. Residues: CASSQGTQLSTDTQYF. This rearrangement joins TRBV3-1 (or the pseudogene TRBV3-2) to TRBJ2-3; TRBD1 might be the D (6 bases). The CDR3 is 16 residues long. Germline V gene lookup returns CDR1 LGHDT and CDR2 YNNKEL (reference sequence). V lost 3 bases, J lost 0 bases, and 13 bases lay in between.

This chain uses TRBV12-3 or TRBV12-4 with TRBJ1-5, with D maybe TRBD1 (5 bases). The CDR3 runs to 13 residues. V shed 6 bases and J shed 3 bases, with 9 bases lying between them. CDR3 sequence reads: CASRLQDNQPQHF. Here the CDR3 DNA reads TGTGCCAGCAGATTACAGGACAATCAGCCCCAGCATTTT.

The V and J genes are TRBV30 and TRBJ2-3, with 9 bases lining up with TRBD1. The CDR3 is made up of 15 amino acids. The ends lost 8 bases at V and 1 base at J; junction bases unmatched: 10. Germline V CDR1 and CDR2: GTSNPN, SVGIG (reference sequence). The CDR3 sequence: CATRQGVLGTDTQYF. In nucleotides, the CDR3 is TGTGCCACCCGACAGGGGGTGCTCGGCACAGATACGCAGTATTTT.

This sequence joins TRBV11-2 and TRBJ2-2; unclear D gene. CDR1 is SGHAT and CDR2 is FQNNGV in the germline V gene. CDR3 length: 14 residues. The ends were cut back, 0 bases at V and 5 bases at J, with 7 bases in the middle. CDR3 protein: CASSLERSTGELFF. CDR3 bases: TGTGCCAGCAGCTTAGAGAGGAGTACCGGGGAGCTGTTTTTT.

This rearrangement joins TRBV6-1 to TRBJ1-2; possible D gene TRBD1, 5 bases. Trimming left V 2 bases short and J 4 bases short, with 11 bases between. The CDR3 length is 14 residues. Looked up from germline, CDR1 is MNHNS and CDR2 is SASEGT. DNA for the CDR3: TGTGCCAGCAGTGAACAGGGAGGAGGCTATGGCTACACCTTC. It codes for CASSEQGGGYGYTF.

The sample holds a few counts of this clone. The rearrangement uses TRBV5-1 and TRBJ2-7; weak D call: TRBD1 (6 bases). The germline V gene has CDR1 SGHRS and CDR2 YFSETQ. Between the trimmed V and J ends, which lost 3 bases and 0 bases, there was a span of 7 bases. The CDR3 has 13 residues. CDR3 in DNA: TGCGCCAGCAGCTGGACAGTCTCCTACGAGCAGTACTTC. This encodes CASSWTVSYEQYF.

The rearrangement links TRBV6-5 to TRBJ1-5; no clear D. The V gene's germline CDR1 is MNHEY and CDR2 SVGAGI. Trimming shortened V by 2 bases and J by 7 bases, and 12 bases separated the two germline ends. This CDR3 has 14 residues. Here the CDR3 reads CASSYIAGGQPQHF. CDR3 DNA sequence: TGTGCCAGCAGTTACATAGCGGGAGGACAGCCCCAGCATTTT.

The rearrangement links TRBV11-2 to TRBJ1-2, with D uncertain. Trimming stripped 0 bases from V and 2 bases from J, with 4 bases between. There are 13 residues in the CDR3. Germline values: CDR1 SGHAT, CDR2 FQNNGV. CDR3 DNA: TGTGCCAGCAGCTTAGATATGAACTATGGCTACACCTTC. Encoded protein: CASSLDMNYGYTF.

The gene calls are TRBV7-3 and TRBJ2-2; no firm D call. Per the germline V gene, CDR1 is SGHTA and CDR2 is FQGTGA. Trimming took 5 bases from V and 7 from J, leaving 11 bases between them. CDR3 size: 13 residues. The CDR3 coding sequence is TGTGCCAGCAGCCCTTCTTCGGTCGGGGAGCTGTTTTTT. It translates to CASSPSSVGELFF.

The genes are TRBV7-2 and TRBJ1-5; 10 nucleotides match TRBD1. V was pared by 3 bases and J by 0 bases, with 5 bases of the junction left unmatched. CDR1 is SGHTA and CDR2 is FQGNSA in the germline V gene. The CDR3 is 17 amino acids. The CDR3 DNA reads TGTGCCAGCAGCTTCTCCGGGACAGGGGATAGCAATCAGCCCCAGCATTTT. The encoded protein is CASSFSGTGDSNQPQHF.

The chain recombines TRBV10-3 with TRBJ2-6, with D maybe TRBD1 (6 bases). This CDR3 comprises 14 residues. Trimming pared 6 bases from V and 0 bases from J, leaving 6 bases between. Per the germline V gene, CDR1 is ENHRY and CDR2 is SYGVKD. CDR3 loop: CAISRGSGANVLTF. CDR3 nucleotides: TGTGCCATCAGCAGGGGCTCTGGGGCCAACGTCCTGACTTTC.

The chain is built from TRBV4-2 and TRBJ1-5; 8 positions agree with TRBD1. Losses at the gene ends were 3 bases for V and 8 bases for J; bases not matched to a gene: 9. Germline V CDR1 and CDR2: LGHNA, YNFKEQ. The CDR3 is made up of 15 amino acids. The CDR3 is CASSHWTGKGEPQHF. DNA for the CDR3: TGTGCCAGCAGCCACTGGACAGGGAAGGGGGAGCCCCAGCATTTT.

The chain is built from TRBV7-2 and TRBJ1-5; no clear D. Trimming took 3 bases from V and 7 from J, leaving 16 bases between them. There are 15 residues in the CDR3. Germline CDR1 is SGHTA and CDR2 is FQGNSA. CDR3 bases: TGTGCCAGCAGCTTGCGGGTGGGAGTAGAACAGCCCCAGCATTTT. Translated: CASSLRVGVEQPQHF.

The table lists this clone with a count of one. The CDR3 reads CASSQYPARLDSNYGYTF. The CDR3 bases are TGCGCCAGCAGCCAATACCCCGCCCGGTTGGACTCTAACTATGGCTACACCTTC. The J gene is TRBJ1-2, the V gene TRBV4-1, with D unclear. From germline, CDR1 is MGHRA and CDR2 YSYEKL. The V gene lost 2 bases and the J gene lost 0 bases, with 19 bases spanning the gap. This CDR3 comprises 18 residues.

This clone was seen once. The V gene is TRBV18, the J gene TRBJ1-6; D not certain. The CDR3 is made up of 15 amino acids. Trimming removed 2 bases at V and 0 bases at J, with 5 bases between. In germline, CDR1 is KGHSH, CDR2 LQKENI. CDR3: CASSPGSSYNSPLHF. CDR3 bases: TGTGCCAGCTCACCAGGGAGCTCCTATAATTCACCCCTCCACTTT. The full variable domain, rest sourced from reference TRBV18 and TRBJ1-6, is NAGVMQNPRHLVRRRGQEARLRCSPMKGHSHVYWYRQLPEEGLKFMVYLQKENIIDESGMPKERFSAEFPKEGPSILRIQQVVRGDSAAYFCASSPGSSYNSPLHFGNGTRLTVT.

V is TRBV7-2 and J is TRBJ1-1, with D perhaps TRBD1 (6 bases). In germline, CDR1 is SGHTA, CDR2 FQGNSA. The CDR3 extends over 14 amino acids. V was clipped by 6 bases and J by 1 base, with 12 bases between them. The CDR3 nucleotides read TGTGCCAGCAGAGACTCGACAGGGAACACTGAAGCTTTCTTT. Encoded protein: CASRDSTGNTEAFF. Full variable domain (rest looked up from reference TRBV7-2 and TRBJ1-1): GAGVSQSPSNKVTEKGKDVELRCDPISGHTALYWYRQSLGQGLEFLIYFQGNSAPDKSGLPSDRFSAERTGGSVSTLTIQRTQQEDSAVYLCASRDSTGNTEAFFGQGTRLTVV.

The V call is TRBV2, the J call TRBJ1-2, with TRBD1 matching over 7 bases. Losses at the gene ends were 7 bases for V and 1 base for J; bases not matched to a gene: 3. Germline CDR1 reads SNHLY; CDR2 reads FYNNEI. The CDR3 is 13 residues long. The CDR3 is CASTGGFNYGYTF. The CDR3 DNA reads TGTGCCAGCACAGGGGGTTTTAACTATGGCTACACCTTC.

The genes are TRBV7-9 and TRBJ1-1; 8 bases agree with TRBD1. Germline lookup yields CDR1 SEHNR and CDR2 FQNEAQ (reference sequence). Trimming at V came to 3 bases and at J to 0 bases, leaving 6 bases not matched to a gene. CDR3 length: 16 amino acids. DNA for the CDR3: TGTGCCAGCAGCTTCTCTGGGACAGGAATGAACACTGAAGCTTTCTTT. Its protein is CASSFSGTGMNTEAFF.